Each of the 5 T cell receptor beta chains below was sequenced from the same sample in a study of control samples from healthy donors and cancer patients. Assay: immunoSEQ multiplex PCR; the TCRdb copy retains only in-frame clones and omits some. The sample holds 150,000 or so clones, about 90% seen once. The sequencing sample was made of blood. The source is a man aged 18 to 29 in good health.

The CDR3 loop reads CASSREHRYEQYF. The DNA for the CDR3 is TGTGCCTCCAGCCGGGAACATCGCTACGAGCAGTACTTC. The V call is TRBV6-5, the J call TRBJ2-7; possible D gene TRBD2, 5 bases. The CDR3 is 13 amino acids. V lost 11 bases, J lost 3 bases, and 17 bases lay in between. Germline assignment: CDR1 MNHEY and CDR2 SVGAGI.

This chain joins TRBV5-6 and TRBJ2-7; 9 positions match TRBD1. CDR3 length: 17 amino acids. Germline assignment: CDR1 SGHDT and CDR2 YYEEEE. J was trimmed by 0 bases and V by 0 bases; bases with no gene match: 7. The CDR3 loop reads CASSLGAGTGPSYEQYF. In nucleotides, the CDR3 is TGTGCCAGCAGCTTGGGGGCCGGGACAGGGCCCTCCTACGAGCAGTACTTC.

The chain couples TRBV9 to TRBJ2-2; 8 nucleotides match TRBD2. V trimming: 0 bases; J trimming: 4 bases; junction bases outside the gene matches: 5. The germline gives CDR1 SGDLS, CDR2 YYNGEE. There are 16 residues in the CDR3. The CDR3 is CASSVASGGLTGELFF. CDR3 in DNA: TGTGCCAGCAGCGTAGCATCGGGGGGGCTCACCGGGGAGCTGTTTTTT.

The CDR3 spells CASSLEGTSGGTYNEQFF. DNA of the CDR3: TGTGCCAGCAGCTTAGAAGGGACTAGCGGGGGGACCTACAATGAGCAGTTCTTC. This sequence joins TRBV7-2 and TRBJ2-1; 15 bases match TRBD2. V was clipped by 1 base and J by 2 bases; unmatched bases: 3. This CDR3 has 18 amino acids. Germline CDR1 reads SGHTA; CDR2 reads FQGNSA.

The J gene is TRBJ2-7, the V gene TRBV10-1; tentatively, D is TRBD1 (5 bases). The ends were cut back, 3 bases at V and 2 bases at J, with 14 bases in the middle. Germline CDR1 and CDR2: WNHNN and SYGVQD (reference sequence). The CDR3 totals 15 residues. The CDR3 DNA sequence: TGCGCCAGCAGTGAAGGGGTGAAGGGGCCCTACGAGCAGTACTTC. Amino acids: CASSEGVKGPYEQYF.